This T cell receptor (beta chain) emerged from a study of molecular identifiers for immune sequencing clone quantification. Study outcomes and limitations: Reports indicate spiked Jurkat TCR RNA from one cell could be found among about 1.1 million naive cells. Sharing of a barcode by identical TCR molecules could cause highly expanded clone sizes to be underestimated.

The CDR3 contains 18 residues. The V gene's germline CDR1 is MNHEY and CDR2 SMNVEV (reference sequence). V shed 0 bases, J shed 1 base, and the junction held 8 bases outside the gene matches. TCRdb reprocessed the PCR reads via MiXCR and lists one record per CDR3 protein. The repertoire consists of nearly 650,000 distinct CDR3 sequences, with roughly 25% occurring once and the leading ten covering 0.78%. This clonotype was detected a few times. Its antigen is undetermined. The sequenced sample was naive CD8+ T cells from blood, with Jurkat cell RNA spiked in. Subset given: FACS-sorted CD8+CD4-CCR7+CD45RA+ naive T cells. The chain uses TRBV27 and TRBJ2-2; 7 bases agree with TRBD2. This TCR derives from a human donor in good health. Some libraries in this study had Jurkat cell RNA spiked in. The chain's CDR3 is CASSLSGGLLQNTGELFF. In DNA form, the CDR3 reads TGTGCCAGCAGTTTATCGGGGGGACTACTACAGAACACCGGGGAGCTGTTTTTT.